The 22 T cell receptor beta chains given below trace back to one sample, sequenced in a study of cytomegalovirus exposure and HLA in healthy donors. Primers included in the PCR were 60 Vbeta and 13 Jbeta primers. TCRdb's copy holds only in-frame clones and misses some; the assay was immunoSEQ multiplex PCR. In the table there are 190,000 or so clones, around 75% of which are singletons. Sequenced sample: PBMCs. Receptors were obtained from a male donor in good health and CMV-seropositive.

The rearrangement links TRBV7-8 to TRBJ1-2; unclear D gene. V was shortened by 0 bases and J by 5 bases, with 10 bases between the two germline ends. The germline gives CDR1 SGHVS, CDR2 FQNEAQ. This CDR3 contains 14 residues. CDR3 in DNA: TGTGCCAGCAGCTTAGCGGAGAGAGAGTATGGCTACACCTTC. This codes for CASSLAEREYGYTF.

V usage is TRBV4-3 and J usage is TRBJ2-7; maybe TRBD1 (6 bases). Germline V lookup: CDR1 LGHNA, CDR2 YSLEER. V gave up 2 bases and J gave up 3 bases, with 14 bases separating them. The length of the CDR3 is 15 residues. DNA of the CDR3: TGCGCCAGCAGCCAAACCACGGGACACCACTACGAGCAGTACTTC. This gives the protein CASSQTTGHHYEQYF.

This clone has just one count. The chain uses TRBV7-2 and TRBJ2-2, with D unclear. The CDR3 is 15 residues long. CDR1 and CDR2 (germline): SGHTA, FQGNSA. The V and J ends lost 6 bases and 0 bases respectively, with 11 bases between them. CDR3 nucleotides: TGTGCCAGCAGTGCGGCTCTTTCGAACACCGGGGAGCTGTTTTTT. Its protein product is CASSAALSNTGELFF.

The rearrangement uses TRBV6-1 and TRBJ2-7, with D perhaps TRBD1 (5 bases). CDR1 and CDR2 from the germline V gene are MNHNS and SASEGT. V was clipped by 0 bases and J by 1 base, with 19 bases between them. This CDR3 has 18 residues. CDR3 coding DNA: TGTGCCAGCAGTGAAGCGGCGCTTACGGCAGGGATTTCCTACGAGCAGTACTTC. Amino acids: CASSEAALTAGISYEQYF.

A word on this clone: A much larger clone lies a single base off, so this may be a read error. The chain links TRBV5-5 to TRBJ2-2, with 8 bases fitting TRBD1. This CDR3 is built from 15 residues. Germline loops: CDR1 SGHKS, CDR2 YYEKEE (reference sequence). Unmatched junction bases numbered 4, after V lost 5 bases and J lost 1 base. The CDR3 coding sequence is TGTGCCAGCAGACCCGGGACAGGGAACACCGGGGAGCTGTTTTTT. Amino acid sequence: CASRPGTGNTGELFF.

Details on this clone: The junction differs from germline at one of its ends, possibly a read error. The CDR3 is CASSQDLPKFSRNTIYF. The CDR3 bases are TGCGCCAGCAGCCAAGATCTCCCGAAGTTCTCTAGAAACACCATATATTTT. The genes are TRBV4-3 and TRBJ1-3; D gene unclear. The length of the CDR3 is 17 residues. The V gene's germline CDR1 is LGHNA and CDR2 YSLEER.

CDR3 sequence reads: CASSRAADSYEQYF. The CDR3 DNA is TGTGCCAGCAGTAGGGCAGCGGACTCCTACGAGCAGTACTTC. The rearrangement uses TRBV27 and TRBJ2-7; maybe TRBD2 (5 bases). There are 14 residues in the CDR3. The V gene lost 5 bases and the J gene lost 0 bases, with 11 bases spanning the gap. Germline V gene lookup returns CDR1 MNHEY and CDR2 SMNVEV (reference sequence).

The chain recombines TRBV7-2 with TRBJ2-3; 7 bases match TRBD2. The germline gives CDR1 SGHTA, CDR2 FQGNSA. J gave up 4 bases and V 6 bases, and 4 bases lay outside the gene matches. The CDR3 covers 13 residues. The CDR3 loop is CASSPTSADTQYF. CDR3 in DNA: TGTGCCAGCAGTCCTACTAGCGCAGATACGCAGTATTTT.

The chain has TRBV7-2 and TRBJ2-7, with 7 bases fitting TRBD2. Germline lookup yields CDR1 SGHTA and CDR2 FQGNSA. The CDR3 sequence is 15 residues long. J was trimmed by 0 bases and V by 5 bases; bases with no gene match: 7. The CDR3 DNA follows: TGTGCCAGCAGCGGTGGGACTAACCCCTCCTACGAGCAGTACTTC. Residues: CASSGGTNPSYEQYF.

This chain links TRBV4-1 with TRBJ2-1; 7 bases line up with TRBD1. With 0 bases clipped from V and 2 bases from J, the junction kept 4 bases outside the gene matches. The CDR3 spans 16 residues. Germline V lookup: CDR1 MGHRA, CDR2 YSYEKL. The CDR3 sequence is CASSQDGQGAYNEQFF. CDR3 bases: TGCGCCAGCAGCCAAGATGGCCAGGGGGCCTACAATGAGCAGTTCTTC.

This clone was seen more than once but under ten times. V is TRBV29-1 and J is TRBJ2-7; TRBD1 matches at 7 bases. Per germline, CDR1 SQVTM and CDR2 ANQGSEA. The CDR3 runs to 14 residues. The junction had 6 bases not matched to a gene; V was cut back by 1 base and J by 3 bases. This CDR3 is CSVEGQGGLYEQYF. As DNA, the CDR3 is TGCAGCGTTGAAGGACAGGGTGGGCTCTACGAGCAGTACTTC.

This clone occurred a few times. The V gene is TRBV29-1, the J gene TRBJ2-1; the match to TRBD2 covers 9 bases. The V segment lost 7 bases and the J segment 8 bases; nucleotides outside the gene matches: 15. The CDR3 is 15 amino acids. Per germline, CDR1 SQVTM and CDR2 ANQGSEA. The CDR3 region has the DNA TGCAGCGGCCCAAAACTAGCGGGTCCCTTCGATGAGCAGTTCTTC. Protein product: CSGPKLAGPFDEQFF.

The chain is built from TRBV6-6 and TRBJ2-5; 8 bases agree with TRBD2. CDR3 size: 16 residues. V was pared by 6 bases and J by 3 bases, with 12 bases of the junction left unmatched. The germline V gene encodes CDR1 MNHNY and CDR2 SVGAGI (reference sequence). CDR3 bases: TGTGCCAGCAGGGGGGTGGTAGCGGGGATAAAAGAGACCCAGTACTTC. Translated, it gives CASRGVVAGIKETQYF.

The gene calls are TRBV7-2 and TRBJ2-1, with 11 bases lining up with TRBD2. CDR3 length: 15 residues. The junction had 5 bases not matched to a gene; V was cut back by 3 bases and J by 7 bases. From germline, CDR1 is SGHTA and CDR2 FQGNSA. The CDR3, as DNA: TGTGCCAGCAGCTTCACTAGCGGGAGCCTTAATGAGCAGTTCTTC. Translation: CASSFTSGSLNEQFF.

J is TRBJ1-1 and V is TRBV7-2, with D perhaps matching TRBD1 (6 bases). Looked up from germline, CDR1 is SGHTA and CDR2 is FQGNSA. The CDR3 is 14 residues long. Trimming pared 5 bases from V and 0 bases from J, leaving 10 bases between. The CDR3 region has the DNA TGTGCCAGCAGCAGGGACACCCTGAACACTGAAGCTTTCTTT. This codes for CASSRDTLNTEAFF. Full variable domain (missing parts from reference TRBV7-2 and TRBJ1-1): GAGVSQSPSNKVTEKGKDVELRCDPISGHTALYWYRQSLGQGLEFLIYFQGNSAPDKSGLPSDRFSAERTGGSVSTLTIQRTQQEDSAVYLCASSRDTLNTEAFFGQGTRLTVV.

This clone was seen a single time. The CDR3 bases are TGTGCCAGCAGCGTCCACCGGGAGACCTCTGAAGCTTTCTTT. It translates to CASSVHRETSEAFF. This sequence joins TRBV11-2 and TRBJ1-1, with D unresolved. The V gene lost 5 bases and the J gene lost 6 bases, with 16 bases spanning the gap. CDR1 is SGHAT and CDR2 is FQNNGV in the germline V gene. The CDR3 contains 14 residues.

The V call is TRBV30, the J call TRBJ2-7; TRBD2 aligns across 12 bases. V dropped 0 bases and J dropped 4; count of bases not matched to a gene: 10. The CDR3 has 17 amino acids. Germline V CDR1 and CDR2: GTSNPN, SVGIG (reference sequence). The CDR3 region has the DNA TGTGCCTGGAGTGTACCTTGGGCTAGCGGGAGGGCTTACGAGCAGTACTTC. Translation gives CAWSVPWASGRAYEQYF.

The genes are TRBV29-1 and TRBJ2-5, with D perhaps TRBD2 (5 bases). The tail of the sequence fits TRBJ2-7 better, so the J call may be wrong. The CDR3 runs to 12 residues. Germline V gene sequence: CDR1 SQVTM, CDR2 ANQGSEA. The CDR3 protein is CSVRSGNYEQYF. The CDR3 DNA is TGCAGCGTTCGAAGCGGAAATTACGAGCAGTACTTC.

This clone has only one observation. The rearrangement links TRBV29-1 to TRBJ2-7; the D gene is possibly TRBD2 (6 bases). Trimming shortened V by 5 bases and J by 1 base, and 9 bases separated the two germline ends. Germline V gene lookup returns CDR1 SQVTM and CDR2 ANQGSEA. The CDR3 is made up of 12 amino acids. The CDR3 reads CSVHRGSYEQYF. Here the CDR3 DNA reads TGCAGCGTTCACCGGGGGTCCTACGAGCAGTACTTC.

The chain carries TRBV7-3 and TRBJ1-4; D call uncertain. Germline values: CDR1 SGHTA, CDR2 FQGTGA. Trimming pared 6 bases from V and 4 bases from J, leaving 12 bases between. The CDR3 runs 14 residues. CDR3 loop: CASSLRRLNEKLFF. The CDR3 DNA reads as TGTGCCAGCAGTTTACGGAGACTTAATGAAAAACTGTTTTTT.

The rearrangement joins TRBV6-5 to TRBJ1-2, with 7 bases aligning to TRBD1. Germline assignment: CDR1 MNHEY and CDR2 SVGAGI. Germline trimming cut 6 bases from V and 4 bases from J; bases unmatched to any gene: 8. The CDR3 runs to 14 residues. Written as DNA, the CDR3 is TGTGCCAGCAGACCAGGACAGGATATCTATGGCTACACCTTC. It is translated as CASRPGQDIYGYTF.

The chain carries TRBV27 and TRBJ2-5, with TRBD1 matching over 11 bases. The J call may be wrong; the DNA end is better matched by TRBJ2-7. Germline CDR1 MNHEY, CDR2 SMNVEV (reference sequence). The CDR3 loop spans 15 amino acids. The CDR3 loop is CASSLSGQGVYEQYF. CDR3 coding DNA: TGTGCCAGCAGTTTATCGGGACAGGGGGTGTACGAGCAGTACTTC.